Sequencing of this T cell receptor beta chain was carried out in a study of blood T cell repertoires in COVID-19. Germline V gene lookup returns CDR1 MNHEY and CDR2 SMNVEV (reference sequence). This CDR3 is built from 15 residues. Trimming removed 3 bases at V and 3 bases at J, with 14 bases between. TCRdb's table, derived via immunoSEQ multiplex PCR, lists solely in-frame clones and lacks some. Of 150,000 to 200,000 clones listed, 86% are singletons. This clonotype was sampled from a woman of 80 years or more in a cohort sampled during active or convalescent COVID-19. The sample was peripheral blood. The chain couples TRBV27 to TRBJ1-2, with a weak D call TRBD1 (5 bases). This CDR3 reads CASSFPLARDYGYTF. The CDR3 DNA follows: TGTGCCAGCAGTTTCCCATTGGCCAGGGACTATGGCTACACCTTC.